Below are 3 T cell receptor beta chains sequenced from a single sample in a study of beta chain features in type 1 diabetes. The investigators reverse transcribed all of the isolated RNA, so they sequenced expressed TCRB transcripts. Libraries were prepared by immunoSEQ multiplex PCR; TCRdb keeps only in-frame clonotypes and omits some of them. Among 900,000 or so clones listed, around a sixth were seen once. Sequenced: naive CD4+ T cells from blood. The receptors were sampled from a woman younger than 35 in good health.

On this clone itself: The sample holds other DNA sequences that translate to the same CDR3. The chain combines TRBV7-2 with TRBJ2-7; D is perhaps TRBD2 (6 bases). Trimming removed 6 bases from V and 1 base from J, with 7 bases in between. CDR1 and CDR2 from the germline V gene are SGHTA and FQGNSA. CDR3 size: 12 residues. This CDR3 reads CASREGSYEQYF. The CDR3 DNA sequence: TGTGCCAGCAGGGAGGGTTCCTACGAGCAGTACTTC.

The chain couples TRBV6-6 to TRBJ1-2; 9 nucleotides line up with TRBD1. Germline trimming cut 4 bases from V and 5 bases from J; bases unmatched to any gene: 2. Germline CDR1 is MNHNY and CDR2 is SVGAGI (reference sequence). The CDR3 spans 13 residues. CDR3 in amino acids: CASSFGQGYGYTF. The CDR3 bases are TGTGCCAGCAGTTTCGGACAGGGGTATGGCTACACCTTC.

CDR3 coding DNA: TGTGCCAGTAGTCCTACAGGGTACAATGAGCAGTTCTTC. Translating it yields CASSPTGYNEQFF. J is TRBJ2-1 and V is TRBV19, with a weak D call TRBD1 (6 bases). Germline lookup yields CDR1 LNHDA and CDR2 SQIVND (reference sequence). The V end lost 5 bases, the J end lost 4 bases, and 9 bases lay between the germline ends. This CDR3 is 13 amino acids long. The entire variable domain, with the rest obtained from reference TRBV19 and TRBJ2-1, is as follows: DGGITQSPKYLFRKEGQNVTLSCEQNLNHDAMYWYRQDPGQGLRLIYYSQIVNDFQKGDIAEGYSVSREKKESFPLTVTSAQKNPTAFYLCASSPTGYNEQFFGPGTRLTVL.